Sequencing of this T cell receptor beta chain was carried out in a study of OX40 agonist ivuxolimab in advanced cancers. Study-level background: Patients assigned to dose escalation were diagnosed with hepatocellular carcinoma, melanoma, renal cell or head and neck cancer. Study findings and constraints: Clonal expansion by week 6 occurred in CD4+ and CD8+ blood T cells (at 0.1 to 3.0 mg/kg). Fewer expanded clones were found on average in CD4+ than in CD8+ T cells.

Sequencing used immunoSEQ multiplex PCR; TCRdb keeps in-frame clones, though not all of them. The sample has 39,000 or so clones, roughly 89% seen once. For this clone: Its antigen is as yet unknown.

CDR3 length equals 14 residues. Germline-derived CDR1 and CDR2 are SGHDT and YYEEEE. Losses at the gene ends were 4 bases for V and 3 bases for J; bases not matched to a gene: 6. The receptor's source is an adult with an advanced solid tumor such as melanoma, head and neck, liver or kidney cancer. This rearrangement joins TRBV5-6 to TRBJ2-7, with 8 bases identical to TRBD1. This specimen was CD4+ or CD8+ T cells sorted from blood, taken in a trial of the OX40 agonist ivuxolimab. CDR3 protein: CASSHRDRNYEQYF. DNA for the CDR3: TGTGCCAGCAGCCACCGGGACAGGAACTACGAGCAGTACTTC.